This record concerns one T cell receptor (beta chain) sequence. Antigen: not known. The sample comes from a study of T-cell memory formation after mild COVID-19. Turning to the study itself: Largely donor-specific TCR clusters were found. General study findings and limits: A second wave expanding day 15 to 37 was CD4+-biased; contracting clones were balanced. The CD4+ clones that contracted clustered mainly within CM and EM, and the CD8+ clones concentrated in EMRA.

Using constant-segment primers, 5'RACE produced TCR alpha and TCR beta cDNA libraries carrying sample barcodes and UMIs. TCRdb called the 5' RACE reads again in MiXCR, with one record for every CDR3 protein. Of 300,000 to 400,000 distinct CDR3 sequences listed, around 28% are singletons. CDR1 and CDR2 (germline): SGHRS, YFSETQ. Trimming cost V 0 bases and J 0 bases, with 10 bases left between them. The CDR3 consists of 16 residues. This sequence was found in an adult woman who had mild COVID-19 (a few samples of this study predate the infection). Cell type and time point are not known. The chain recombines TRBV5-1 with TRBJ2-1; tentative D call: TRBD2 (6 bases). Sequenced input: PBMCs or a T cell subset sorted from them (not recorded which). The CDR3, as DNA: TGCGCCAGCAGCTTGGAACTAGCTAGCTCCTACAATGAGCAGTTCTTC. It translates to CASSLELASSYNEQFF. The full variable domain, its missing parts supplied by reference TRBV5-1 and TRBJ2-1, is KAGVTQTPRYLIKTRGQQVTLSCSPISGHRSVSWYQQTPGQGLQFLFEYFSETQRNKGNFPGRFSGRQFSNSRSEMNVSTLELGDSALYLCASSLELASSYNEQFFGPGTRLTVL.